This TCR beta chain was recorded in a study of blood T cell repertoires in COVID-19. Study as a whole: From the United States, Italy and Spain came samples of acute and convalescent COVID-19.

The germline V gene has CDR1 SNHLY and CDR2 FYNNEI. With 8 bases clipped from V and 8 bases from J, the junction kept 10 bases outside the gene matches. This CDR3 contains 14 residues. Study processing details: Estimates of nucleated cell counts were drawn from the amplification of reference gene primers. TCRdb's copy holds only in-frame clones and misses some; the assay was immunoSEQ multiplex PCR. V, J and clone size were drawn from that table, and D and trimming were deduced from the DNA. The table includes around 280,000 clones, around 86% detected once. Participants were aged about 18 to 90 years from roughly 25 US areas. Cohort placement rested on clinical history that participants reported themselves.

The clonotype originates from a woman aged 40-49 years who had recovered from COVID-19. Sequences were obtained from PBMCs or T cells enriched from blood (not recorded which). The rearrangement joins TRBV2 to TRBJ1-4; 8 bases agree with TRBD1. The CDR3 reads CASLLDRGNEKLFF. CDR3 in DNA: TGTGCCAGCTTATTAGACAGGGGTAACGAAAAACTGTTTTTT.